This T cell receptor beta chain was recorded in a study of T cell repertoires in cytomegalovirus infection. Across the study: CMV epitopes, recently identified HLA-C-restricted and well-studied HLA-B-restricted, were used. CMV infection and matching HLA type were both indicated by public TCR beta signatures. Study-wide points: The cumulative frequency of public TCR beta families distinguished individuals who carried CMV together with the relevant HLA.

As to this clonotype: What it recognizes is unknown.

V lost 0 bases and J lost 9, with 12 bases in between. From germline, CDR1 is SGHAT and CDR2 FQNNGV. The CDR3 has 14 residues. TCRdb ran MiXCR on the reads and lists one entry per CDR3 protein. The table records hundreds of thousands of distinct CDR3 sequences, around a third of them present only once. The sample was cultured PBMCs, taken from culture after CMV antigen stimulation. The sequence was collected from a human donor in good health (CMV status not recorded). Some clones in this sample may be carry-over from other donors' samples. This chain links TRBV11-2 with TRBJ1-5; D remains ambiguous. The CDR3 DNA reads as TGTGCCAGCAGCTTAGAGGCACCCGAGACGCCCCAGCATTTT. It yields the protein CASSLEAPETPQHF.